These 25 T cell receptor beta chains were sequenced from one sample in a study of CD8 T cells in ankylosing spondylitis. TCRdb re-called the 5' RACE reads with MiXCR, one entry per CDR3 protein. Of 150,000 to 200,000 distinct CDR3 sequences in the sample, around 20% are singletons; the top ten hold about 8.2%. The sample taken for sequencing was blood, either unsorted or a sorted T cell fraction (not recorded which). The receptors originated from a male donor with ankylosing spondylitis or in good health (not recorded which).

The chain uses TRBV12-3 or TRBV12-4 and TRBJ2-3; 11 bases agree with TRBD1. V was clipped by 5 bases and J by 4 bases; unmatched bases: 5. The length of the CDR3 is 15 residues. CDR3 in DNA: TGTGCCAGCAGTCTCTGGGACAGGGGGTCAGATACGCAGTATTTT. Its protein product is CASSLWDRGSDTQYF.

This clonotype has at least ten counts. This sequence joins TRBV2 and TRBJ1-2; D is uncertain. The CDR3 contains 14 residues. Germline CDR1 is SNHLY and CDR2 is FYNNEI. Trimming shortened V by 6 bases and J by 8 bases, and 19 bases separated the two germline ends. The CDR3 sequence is CASRREEPALGYTF. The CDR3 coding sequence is TGTGCCAGCAGAAGGGAAGAGCCGGCCCTCGGCTACACCTTC.

Here the CDR3 DNA reads TGCGCCAGCAGCCAAGATGGACTAGCCACATACACAGATACGCAGTATTTT. It yields the protein CASSQDGLATYTDTQYF. The chain is built from TRBV4-1 and TRBJ2-3; 8 bases are a match to TRBD2. CDR3 length equals 17 residues. Unmatched junction bases numbered 7, after V lost 0 bases and J lost 2 bases. From germline, CDR1 is MGHRA and CDR2 YSYEKL.

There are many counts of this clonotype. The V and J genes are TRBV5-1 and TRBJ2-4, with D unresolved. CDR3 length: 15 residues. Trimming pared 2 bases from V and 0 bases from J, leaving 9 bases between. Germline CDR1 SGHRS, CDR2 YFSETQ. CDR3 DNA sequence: TGCGCCAGCAGCTTCGGCAGGTCAGCCAAAAACATTCAGTACTTC. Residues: CASSFGRSAKNIQYF.

The DNA of the CDR3 is TGTGCCATCAGTGAGGGACAGGGAGGGAATCAGCCCCAGCATTTT. It is translated as CAISEGQGGNQPQHF. The genes are TRBV10-3 and TRBJ1-5; 8 bases are a match to TRBD1. The germline CDR1 and CDR2 sequences are ENHRY and SYGVKD. With 2 bases clipped from V and 4 bases from J, the junction kept 4 bases outside the gene matches. The CDR3 spans 15 residues.

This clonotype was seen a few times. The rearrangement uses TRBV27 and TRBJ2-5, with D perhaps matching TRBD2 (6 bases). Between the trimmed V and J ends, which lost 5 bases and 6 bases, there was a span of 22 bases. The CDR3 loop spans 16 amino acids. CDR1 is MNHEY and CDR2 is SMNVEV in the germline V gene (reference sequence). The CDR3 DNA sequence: TGTGCCAGCAGTACCCGGGACTGGTCGCGAGGGCAGACCCAGTACTTC. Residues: CASSTRDWSRGQTQYF.

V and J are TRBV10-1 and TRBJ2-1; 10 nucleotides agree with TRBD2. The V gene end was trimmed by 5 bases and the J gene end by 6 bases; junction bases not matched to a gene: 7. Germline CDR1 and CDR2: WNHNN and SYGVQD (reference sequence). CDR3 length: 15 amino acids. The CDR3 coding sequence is TGCGCCAGCAGTTCTAGCGGGAGTTCTGTCAATGAGCAGTTCTTC. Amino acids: CASSSSGSSVNEQFF.

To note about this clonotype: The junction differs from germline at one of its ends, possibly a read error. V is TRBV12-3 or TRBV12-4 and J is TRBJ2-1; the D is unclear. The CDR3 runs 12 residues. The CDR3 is CASSRNLARPIF. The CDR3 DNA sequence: TGTGCCAGCAGTCGCAACTTGGCCCGCCCGATCTTC.

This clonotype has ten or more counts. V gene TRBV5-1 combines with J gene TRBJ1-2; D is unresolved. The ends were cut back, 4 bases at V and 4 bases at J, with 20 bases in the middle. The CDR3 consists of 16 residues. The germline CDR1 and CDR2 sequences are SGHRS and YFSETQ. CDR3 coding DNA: TGCGCCAGCAGCAGTGGTGTGGGCGGCAGAGTCTATGGCTACACCTTC. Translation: CASSSGVGGRVYGYTF. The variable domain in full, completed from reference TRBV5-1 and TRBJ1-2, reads KAGVTQTPRYLIKTRGQQVTLSCSPISGHRSVSWYQQTPGQGLQFLFEYFSETQRNKGNFPGRFSGRQFSNSRSEMNVSTLELGDSALYLCASSSGVGGRVYGYTFGSGTRLTVV.

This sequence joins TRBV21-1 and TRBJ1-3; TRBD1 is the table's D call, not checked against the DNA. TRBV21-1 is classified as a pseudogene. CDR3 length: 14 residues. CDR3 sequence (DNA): TGTGCCAGCAGTAACAGGGGGCCTGGAAACACCATATATTTT. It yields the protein CASSNRGPGNTIYF.

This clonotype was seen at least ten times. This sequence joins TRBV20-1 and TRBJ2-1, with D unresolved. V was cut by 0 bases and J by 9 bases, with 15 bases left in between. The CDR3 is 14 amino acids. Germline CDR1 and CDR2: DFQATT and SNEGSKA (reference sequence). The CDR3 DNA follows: TGCAGTGCTAGAGAGGCTGAGGTTTTGGGTGAGCAGTTCTTC. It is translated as CSAREAEVLGEQFF.

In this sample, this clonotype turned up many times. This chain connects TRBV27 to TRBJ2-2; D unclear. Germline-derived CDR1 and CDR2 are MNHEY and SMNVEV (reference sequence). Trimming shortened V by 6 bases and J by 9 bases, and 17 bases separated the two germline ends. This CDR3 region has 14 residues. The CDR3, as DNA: TGTGCCAGCAGCCCCTTATCCCTGGCGAGGGAGCTGTTTTTT. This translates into CASSPLSLARELFF.

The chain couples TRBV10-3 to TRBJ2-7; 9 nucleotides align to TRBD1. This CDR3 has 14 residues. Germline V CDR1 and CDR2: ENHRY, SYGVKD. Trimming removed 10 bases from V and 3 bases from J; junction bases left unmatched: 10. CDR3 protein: CASSVGQGLYEQYF. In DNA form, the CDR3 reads TGTGCCAGCTCCGTGGGACAGGGCCTCTACGAGCAGTACTTC.

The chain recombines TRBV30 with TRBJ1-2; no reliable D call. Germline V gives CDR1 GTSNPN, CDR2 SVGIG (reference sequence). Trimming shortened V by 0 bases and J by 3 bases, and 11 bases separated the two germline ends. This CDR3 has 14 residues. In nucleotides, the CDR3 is TGTGCCTGGAGTGTTCGGTTTGTAGACTATGGCTACACCTTC. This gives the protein CAWSVRFVDYGYTF.

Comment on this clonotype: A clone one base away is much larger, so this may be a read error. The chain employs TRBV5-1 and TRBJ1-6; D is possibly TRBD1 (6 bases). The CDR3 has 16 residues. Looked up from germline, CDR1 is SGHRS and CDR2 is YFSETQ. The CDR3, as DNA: TGCGCCAGCAGCTTGGGGGACACCAACTATAATTCACCCCTCCAATTT. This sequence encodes CASSLGDTNYNSPLQF.

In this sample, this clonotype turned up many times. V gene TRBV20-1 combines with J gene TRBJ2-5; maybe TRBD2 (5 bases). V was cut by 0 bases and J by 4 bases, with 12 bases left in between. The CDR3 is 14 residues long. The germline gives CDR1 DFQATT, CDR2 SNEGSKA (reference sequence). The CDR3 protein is CSAREGRRGETQYF. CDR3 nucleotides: TGCAGTGCTAGAGAAGGACGCCGGGGAGAGACCCAGTACTTC.

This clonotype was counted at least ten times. The CDR3 reads CASSWDSQTEAFF. For the CDR3, the DNA is TGTGCCAGCAGTTGGGACAGTCAGACTGAAGCTTTCTTT. The gene calls are TRBV2 and TRBJ1-1; 7 bases line up with TRBD1. The germline V gene encodes CDR1 SNHLY and CDR2 FYNNEI. The CDR3 is 13 residues long. The junction had 5 bases not matched to a gene; V was cut back by 5 bases and J by 5 bases.

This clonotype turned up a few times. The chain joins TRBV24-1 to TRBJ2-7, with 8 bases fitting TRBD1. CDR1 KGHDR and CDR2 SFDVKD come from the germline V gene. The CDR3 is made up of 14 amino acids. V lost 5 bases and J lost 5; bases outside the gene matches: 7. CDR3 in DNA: TGTGCCACCAGTGTGGCAGGGGGCTACCACGAGCAGTACTTC. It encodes CATSVAGGYHEQYF.

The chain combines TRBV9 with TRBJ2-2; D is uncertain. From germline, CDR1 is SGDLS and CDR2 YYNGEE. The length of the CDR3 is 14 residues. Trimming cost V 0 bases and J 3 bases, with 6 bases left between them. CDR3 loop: CASSVVSDTGELFF. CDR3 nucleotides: TGTGCCAGCAGCGTAGTGTCCGACACCGGGGAGCTGTTTTTT.

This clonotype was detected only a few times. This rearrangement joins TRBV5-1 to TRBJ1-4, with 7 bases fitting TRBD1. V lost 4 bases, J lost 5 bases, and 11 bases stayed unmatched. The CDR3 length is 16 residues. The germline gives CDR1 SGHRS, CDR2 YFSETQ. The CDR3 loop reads CASSPTKDRRNEKLFF. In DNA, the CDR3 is TGCGCCAGCAGCCCGACGAAGGACAGGAGAAATGAAAAACTGTTTTTT.

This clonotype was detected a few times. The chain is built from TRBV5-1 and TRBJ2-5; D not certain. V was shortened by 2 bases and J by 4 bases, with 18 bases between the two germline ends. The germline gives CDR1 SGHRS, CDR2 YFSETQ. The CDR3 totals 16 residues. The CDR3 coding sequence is TGCGCCAGCAGCTTCCTTCGGTTTTCGAAGAGAGAGACCCAGTACTTC. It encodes CASSFLRFSKRETQYF.

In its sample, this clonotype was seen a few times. CDR3 DNA: TGTGCCAGCAGCCAAAACGGGGGCAACGGGGATACGCAGTATTTT. Encoded protein: CASSQNGGNGDTQYF. This chain joins TRBV4-2 and TRBJ2-3; D tentatively reads TRBD1 or TRBD2 (6 bases each). The length of the CDR3 is 15 residues. CDR1 LGHNA and CDR2 YNFKEQ come from the germline V gene. Trimming removed 2 bases at V and 6 bases at J, with 15 bases between.

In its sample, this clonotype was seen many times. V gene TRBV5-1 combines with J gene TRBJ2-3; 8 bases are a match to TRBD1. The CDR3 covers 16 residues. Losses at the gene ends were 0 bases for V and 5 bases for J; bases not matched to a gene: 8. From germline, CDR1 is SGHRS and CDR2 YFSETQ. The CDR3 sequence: CASSLAGQGVGDTQYF. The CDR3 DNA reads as TGCGCCAGCAGCTTGGCCGGACAGGGCGTAGGAGATACGCAGTATTTT.

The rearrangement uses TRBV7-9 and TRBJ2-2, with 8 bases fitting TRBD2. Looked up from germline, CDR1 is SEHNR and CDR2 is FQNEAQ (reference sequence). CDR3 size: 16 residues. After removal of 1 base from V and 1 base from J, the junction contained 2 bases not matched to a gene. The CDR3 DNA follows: TGTGCCAGCAGCTTAGATAGCGGGAAGAACACCGGGGAGCTGTTTTTT. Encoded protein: CASSLDSGKNTGELFF. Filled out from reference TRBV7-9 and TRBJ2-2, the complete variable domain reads DTGVSQNPRHKITKRGQNVTFRCDPISEHNRLYWYRQTLGQGPEFLTYFQNEAQLEKSRLLSDRFSAERPKGSFSTLEIQRTEQGDSAMYLCASSLDSGKNTGELFFGEGSRLTVL.

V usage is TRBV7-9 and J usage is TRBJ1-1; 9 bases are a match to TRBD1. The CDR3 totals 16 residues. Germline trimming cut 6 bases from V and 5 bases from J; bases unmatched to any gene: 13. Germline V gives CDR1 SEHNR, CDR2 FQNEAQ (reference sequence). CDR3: CASRIDTGGVRTEAFF. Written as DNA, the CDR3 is TGTGCCAGCAGGATTGATACAGGGGGCGTGAGGACTGAAGCTTTCTTT.